The 6 T cell receptor beta chains given below trace back to one sample, sequenced in a study of T cell responses to AZD1222 COVID-19 vaccine. The data were produced by immunoSEQ multiplex PCR, yet TCRdb's version contains in-frame clones alone and is incomplete. The data hold approximately 140,000 clones, with 75% to 95% observed a single time. The sample in question was peripheral blood, obtained on day 0 of MenACWY control vaccination. These receptors all come from an adult in good health.

This chain uses TRBV12-3 or TRBV12-4 with TRBJ1-6, with no clear D. V shed 2 bases and J shed 10 bases, with 9 bases lying between them. CDR3 length: 13 amino acids. This CDR3 reads CASSLNPISPLHF. The CDR3 DNA reads TGTGCCAGCAGTTTAAATCCGATATCACCCCTCCACTTT.

The chain couples TRBV9 to TRBJ1-5, with D perhaps TRBD1 (6 bases). Trimming took 6 bases from V and 2 from J, leaving 15 bases between them. The CDR3 is made up of 15 amino acids. Looked up from germline, CDR1 is SGDLS and CDR2 is YYNGEE. CDR3 sequence reads: CASTELGGGNQPQHF. The CDR3 DNA sequence: TGTGCCAGCACCGAATTAGGGGGAGGCAATCAGCCCCAGCATTTT.

The CDR3 region has the DNA TGTGCCACCAGTGCCCGAGACAGGGAGGACCAGTACTTC. Protein: CATSARDREDQYF. The chain links TRBV24-1 to TRBJ2-5, with TRBD1 as a possible D gene (7 bases). V was cut by 5 bases and J by 10 bases, with 16 bases left in between. Germline V gene data show CDR1 as KGHDR and CDR2 as SFDVKD. The CDR3 extends over 13 amino acids.

The chain couples TRBV25-1 to TRBJ2-2; D is unresolved. Germline CDR1 and CDR2: MGHDK and SYGVNS. Trimming pared 1 base from V and 0 bases from J, leaving 9 bases between. CDR3 length: 16 amino acids. CDR3 coding DNA: TGTGCCAGCAGTGAATCCGAGTGGTCGAACACCGGGGAGCTGTTTTTT. Translating it yields CASSESEWSNTGELFF.

V is TRBV4-1 and J is TRBJ2-7, with D unresolved. V gave up 0 bases and J gave up 1 base, with 10 bases separating them. The CDR3 totals 15 residues. Looked up from germline, CDR1 is MGHRA and CDR2 is YSYEKL. The CDR3 coding sequence is TGCGCCAGCAGCCAAGAGTGGTCTAGTTCCTACGAGCAGTACTTC. Residues: CASSQEWSSSYEQYF.

The chain is built from TRBV19 and TRBJ1-5; D remains unclear. V was shortened by 3 bases and J by 0 bases, with 9 bases between the two germline ends. Germline V gene sequence: CDR1 LNHDA, CDR2 SQIVND (reference sequence). CDR3 size: 15 residues. The CDR3 region is CASSMSDLSNQPQHF. CDR3 sequence (DNA): TGTGCCAGTAGTATGTCGGATCTTAGCAATCAGCCCCAGCATTTT.